One sample yielded the 10 T cell receptor beta chains listed below, sequenced in a study of blood T cell repertoires in COVID-19. This table comes from immunoSEQ multiplex PCR, and its TCRdb copy is limited to in-frame clones, with some not included. The profile shows about 190,000 clones, around nine tenths of them singletons. Input material: peripheral blood. The origin of the receptors is a woman in her seventies with COVID-19, enrolled during active disease.

The chain combines TRBV28 with TRBJ2-1; a weak D match, TRBD1 (5 bases). CDR3 size: 16 residues. Germline lookup yields CDR1 MDHEN and CDR2 SYDVKM. V was pared by 3 bases and J by 6 bases, with 18 bases between. CDR3 sequence: CASSFFLQGLGNEQFF. The DNA of the CDR3 is TGTGCCAGCAGTTTTTTTCTCCAGGGATTAGGCAATGAGCAGTTCTTC.

The J gene is TRBJ1-6, the V gene TRBV28, with D perhaps TRBD1 (6 bases). CDR1 is MDHEN and CDR2 is SYDVKM in the germline V gene. There are 16 residues in the CDR3. The ends were cut back, 4 bases at V and 0 bases at J, with 10 bases in the middle. As DNA, the CDR3 is TGTGCCAGCAGTTCAACAGGGAGCTCCTATAATTCACCCCTCCACTTT. This sequence encodes CASSSTGSSYNSPLHF.

The chain couples TRBV19 to TRBJ2-2; 7 bases match TRBD1. The J segment lost 9 bases and the V segment lost 5 bases, leaving 12 bases of the junction unmatched. The CDR3 has 15 residues. Germline V CDR1 and CDR2: LNHDA, SQIVND (reference sequence). CDR3 amino acids: CASSWDSSISRELFF. In nucleotides, the CDR3 is TGTGCCAGTAGTTGGGACAGCTCCATTTCCCGGGAGCTGTTTTTT. The full variable domain, in which reference TRBV19 and TRBJ2-2 provide the parts outside the CDR3, is DGGITQSPKYLFRKEGQNVTLSCEQNLNHDAMYWYRQDPGQGLRLIYYSQIVNDFQKGDIAEGYSVSREKKESFPLTVTSAQKNPTAFYLCASSWDSSISRELFFGEGSRLTVL.

This clone has only one observation. The chain is built from TRBV7-9 and TRBJ1-1, with a possible D match to TRBD1 (6 bases). Per the germline V gene, CDR1 is SEHNR and CDR2 is FQNEAQ (reference sequence). V was shortened by 2 bases and J by 7 bases, with 11 bases between the two germline ends. There are 13 residues in the CDR3. DNA for the CDR3: TGTGCCAGCAGCTTATTAGGGGGAGTTGAAGCTTTCTTT. Translation: CASSLLGGVEAFF.

This clone was recorded once. This rearrangement joins TRBV6-2 or TRBV6-3 to TRBJ2-7; the D is unclear. V lost 2 bases and J lost 3, with 8 bases in between. Germline CDR1 is MNHEY and CDR2 is SVGEGT. The CDR3 is 13 amino acids. The CDR3 protein is CASSYERSYEQYF. The CDR3 DNA reads as TGTGCCAGCAGTTACGAGCGAAGCTACGAGCAGTACTTC.

The chain is built from TRBV19 and TRBJ1-1; TRBD1 matches at 7 bases. This CDR3 comprises 15 residues. V gave up 5 bases and J gave up 0 bases; unmatched junction bases: 6. Germline V gene lookup returns CDR1 LNHDA and CDR2 SQIVND (reference sequence). CDR3 sequence reads: CASSRSGQLNTEAFF. Here the CDR3 DNA reads TGTGCCAGTAGTCGTTCGGGACAGCTGAACACTGAAGCTTTCTTT. Looking up the rest from reference TRBV19 and TRBJ1-1 gives the full variable domain: DGGITQSPKYLFRKEGQNVTLSCEQNLNHDAMYWYRQDPGQGLRLIYYSQIVNDFQKGDIAEGYSVSREKKESFPLTVTSAQKNPTAFYLCASSRSGQLNTEAFFGQGTRLTVV.

The chain is built from TRBV19 and TRBJ2-7; unclear D gene. CDR3 length: 13 amino acids. V lost 4 bases to trimming and J lost 0 bases, with 7 bases between them. CDR1 and CDR2 from the germline V gene are LNHDA and SQIVND (reference sequence). The CDR3 region is CASSTQSSYEQYF. For the CDR3, the DNA is TGTGCCAGTAGTACCCAATCCTCCTACGAGCAGTACTTC.

This chain uses TRBV11-2 with TRBJ1-5, with D possibly TRBD1 on 5 matching bases. CDR3 length: 16 amino acids. Trimming removed 0 bases at V and 11 bases at J, with 20 bases between. Germline V CDR1 and CDR2: SGHAT, FQNNGV. This CDR3 is CASSLDVGTGGRSQHF. The CDR3 DNA follows: TGTGCCAGCAGCTTAGATGTGGGGACGGGGGGACGGTCCCAGCATTTT.

This clone was detected a few times. CDR3 amino acids: CAIRQGEGEGGGANVLTF. The DNA for the CDR3 is TGTGCCATCAGGCAAGGGGAGGGGGAAGGTGGCGGGGCCAACGTCCTGACTTTC. This sequence joins TRBV10-3 and TRBJ2-6; the D gene is possibly TRBD2 (7 bases). CDR1 and CDR2 from the germline V gene are ENHRY and SYGVKD. This CDR3 is 18 amino acids long. V dropped 6 bases and J dropped 4 bases, with 22 bases sitting between them.

The V and J genes are TRBV5-5 and TRBJ1-4; 7 bases align to TRBD1. The germline gives CDR1 SGHKS, CDR2 YYEKEE (reference sequence). This CDR3 has 15 amino acids. With V trimmed by 4 bases and J by 5 bases, 8 bases remained unmatched. The CDR3 DNA is TGTGCCAGCAGCCCCAAAACAGGGGTCAATGAAAAACTGTTTTTT. It specifies CASSPKTGVNEKLFF. The complete variable domain, with remaining parts taken from reference TRBV5-5 and TRBJ1-4, reads DAGVTQSPTHLIKTRGQQVTLRCSPISGHKSVSWYQQVLGQGPQFIFQYYEKEERGRGNFPDRFSARQFPNYSSELNVNALLLGDSALYLCASSPKTGVNEKLFFGSGTQLSVL.